Detailed here is one TCR beta chain. Clones were sequenced by immunoSEQ multiplex PCR, and TCRdb holds only the in-frame ones, with some missing. The data show approximately 300,000 clones, 85% to 90% seen once. Enrollees, 18 to 89 years old, lived in 25 or so US areas. What the recovered Cohort 3 donors had was two negative PCRs, clearance, or symptom resolution. This sample was included in a study of blood T cell repertoires in COVID-19. In germline, CDR1 is SQVTM, CDR2 ANQGSEA. CDR3 length: 14 amino acids. Unmatched junction bases numbered 0, after V lost 6 bases and J lost 3 bases. Material for sequencing was PBMCs or T cells enriched from blood (not recorded which). The TCR originated in a woman aged 18-30 years who had recovered from COVID-19. The chain joins TRBV29-1 to TRBJ2-1; 15 bases agree with TRBD2. The CDR3 is CSVGLAGGYNEQFF. Written as DNA, the CDR3 is TGCAGCGTGGGACTAGCGGGAGGCTACAATGAGCAGTTCTTC.